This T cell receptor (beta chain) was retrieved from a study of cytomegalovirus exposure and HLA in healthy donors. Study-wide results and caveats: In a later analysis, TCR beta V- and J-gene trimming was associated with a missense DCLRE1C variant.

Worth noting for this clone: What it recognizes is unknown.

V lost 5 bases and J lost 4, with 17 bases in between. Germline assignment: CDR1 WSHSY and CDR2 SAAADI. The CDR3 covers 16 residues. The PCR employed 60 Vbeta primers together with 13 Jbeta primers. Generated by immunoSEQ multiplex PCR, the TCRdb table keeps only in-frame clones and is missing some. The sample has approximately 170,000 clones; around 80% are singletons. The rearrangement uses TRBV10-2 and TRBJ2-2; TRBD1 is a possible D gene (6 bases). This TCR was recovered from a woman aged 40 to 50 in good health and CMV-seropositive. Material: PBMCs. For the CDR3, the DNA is TGCGCCAGCAGTAACAGGGTTTCATATGGCACCGGGGAGCTGTTTTTT. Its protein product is CASSNRVSYGTGELFF.